This paragraph covers one TCR beta chain sequence. One entry per CDR3 protein, called by TCRdb with MiXCR from the 5' RACE reads. The sample has 7,300 or so distinct CDR3 sequences, 35% to 50% seen once. The CDR3 totals 12 residues. Per germline, CDR1 KGHSH and CDR2 LQKENI. The ends were cut back, 3 bases at V and 7 bases at J, with 9 bases in the middle. The V gene is TRBV18, the J gene TRBJ1-1; D not resolved. Sequenced input: memory CD4+ T cells sorted from blood. The subset was: memory CD4+ T cells, CD4+CD45RO+CD25-. The receptor's source is a female donor with breast cancer. This chain's CDR3 is CASSPGLFEAFF. The CDR3 bases are TGTGCCAGCTCACCTGGGCTATTTGAAGCTTTCTTT. Variable domain in full (rest from reference TRBV18 and TRBJ1-1): NAGVMQNPRHLVRRRGQEARLRCSPMKGHSHVYWYRQLPEEGLKFMVYLQKENIIDESGMPKERFSAEFPKEGPSILRIQQVVRGDSAAYFCASSPGLFEAFFGQGTRLTVV.